This section outlines one T cell receptor (beta chain) sequence together with its context. What antigen it recognizes has not been identified. Base qualities were left out, and no much larger clone turns up one base away. The library was generated by 5' RACE. TCRdb shows the sequencer as Illumina HiSeq 2500. The second PCR ran for about 7 to 11 cycles and used a J-beta primer mix along with a sample-barcoded 5' primer. Each TCR beta cDNA molecule received a unique molecular identifier from a template-switch 5' adaptor carrying 12 random nucleotides. Each sample yielded at least 2.5 million CDR3-containing paired-end reads. First-strand cDNA was synthesized from all RNA with the Mint cDNA synthesis kit, primed by a TRBC-specific oligonucleotide. Following uracil-DNA glycosylase treatment, a first 18-cycle PCR with universal primers M1SS and BC2_uni_R was performed on all cDNA. In the source study's methods: Normalization of each sample was performed by random selection of 1 million high-quality reads, each carrying a distinct molecular identifier. Instead of being binned into consensus sequences, reads with shared molecular identifiers were discarded. MiTCR, set to a Q25 quality threshold and the strictest error-elimination algorithm, was used for CDR3 identification, clonotype clustering and error correction. Lower-bound total TCR beta diversity was estimated with a nonparametric unseen species model using Euler transformation. TCRdb cleaned the public reads at Q25 with fastp, built clones with MiXCR and kept in-frame beta chains. Here each entry gathers all rows of one CDR3 protein and keeps the most common genes and DNA. In this record, the V and J calls reflect TCRdb's handling and not the investigators' own analysis. The sample table holds roughly 1,500,000 distinct CDR3 sequences, of which 30% to 35% were seen once. The ten most abundant clones make up approximately 10% of the sample.

Inclusive of the bounding cysteine and phenylalanine, the CDR3 is 14 residues long. Only the CDR3 portion is preserved as DNA: 42 bases, with reading frame beginning at the first base. Germline trimming amounts to 5 bases on V and 6 bases on J, with 4 as the count of junction bases outside the gene matches. Via the germline V gene, CDR1 is MDHEN and CDR2 SYDVKM. This entry is derived from a study of blood T cells in healthy people across ages (dated by TCRdb to the mid-2010s). Regarding the study in general: In model experiments, template switching captured about one uniquely barcoded TCR beta cDNA molecule for every two T cells. Two additional independent replicas of 1 million unique cDNA reads from the same blood draw were analyzed for two donors (one aged 18 to 30 and one aged 80 or older). Donors of different ages were randomly distributed across sequencing lanes to avoid experimental bias. Using deep sequencing normalized with unique cDNA molecular identifiers, the study measured how TCR beta repertoire diversity changes with age. The donors were split into four age groups: young (average about 16 years), middle-aged (around 37), aged (more than 60) and long-lived (approximately 80). Paper-wide results and their limitations: Bulk unsorted PBMC profiling prevented conclusive comparison of naive and antigen-experienced compartments. Because the CMV infection status of the donors was unknown, age-related changes in expanded clonotypes may potentially have been confounded. Compared with the aged group, the long-lived group had more naive CD4+ T cells, fewer expanded clones and increased TCR diversity, suggesting age selection. As age increased, observed TCR beta diversity per million T cells dropped in a roughly linear way, and a significant reduction was already evident by age around 41. Estimates of total diversity from one million sequenced T cells were regarded as lower bounds and underestimates. There was a strong correlation between observed TCR beta diversity and the percentage of naive T cells measured by flow cytometry.

The donors were some 39 Caucasian individuals from Russia, aged roughly 6 to 95 years, who were systemically healthy. About 9.8 milliliters of peripheral blood were drawn from each donor into EDTA-treated Vacutainer tubes. PBMCs were isolated by Ficoll-Paque density-gradient centrifugation, with at least 6 million obtained per sample. Total RNA, at least 5 micrograms per sample, was extracted from PBMCs with Trizol reagent. For every donor, an aliquot of PBMCs went through flow cytometry to measure the percentages of naive CD45RAhigh/CD27high T cells. The rearrangement combines TRBV28 with TRBJ1-5; TRBD1 aligns with 10 central bases. Sequenced sample: blood. This sequence originates from a woman in her twenties or thirties in good health. The CDR3: CASSLGTGAQPQHF. The nucleotide sequence reads as follows: TGTGCCAGCAGTCTCGGGACAGGGGCTCAGCCCCAGCATTTT.